This T cell receptor beta chain was retrieved from a study of OX40 agonist ivuxolimab in advanced cancers. Broader study findings: The average count of expanded clones was higher among CD8+ T cells than among CD4+.

Germline CDR1 reads SGHTA; CDR2 reads FQGTGA. V shed 0 bases and J 3 bases; nucleotides not matched to a gene: 4. This CDR3 spans 15 amino acids. The protocol was immunoSEQ multiplex PCR, while the TCRdb copy is restricted to in-frame clones and leaves out a portion. Here the sample spans 94,000 or so clones, about 80% being singletons. A word on this clone: The antigen is undetermined.

The sequencing used CD4+ or CD8+ T cells sorted from blood, collected in a trial of the OX40 agonist ivuxolimab. The chain carries TRBV7-3 and TRBJ1-1, with 7 bases aligning to TRBD1. This TCR derives from an adult with an advanced solid tumor such as melanoma, head and neck, liver or kidney cancer. The CDR3 nucleotides are TGTGCCAGCAGCTTAACAGGGCAGGGGGACACTGAAGCTTTCTTT. Protein product: CASSLTGQGDTEAFF.